This TCR beta chain was observed in a study of cytomegalovirus exposure and HLA in healthy donors. Study context: Out of 398 genotyped donors, approximately 84% belonged to the Caucasian-associated ancestry cluster.

The PCR had 60 Vbeta and 13 Jbeta primers. In the source study's methods: Unique TCR beta chains numbered roughly 83 million in a later analysis, with 10 million to 14 million shared. Sequencing used immunoSEQ multiplex PCR; TCRdb keeps in-frame clones, though not all of them. V and J calls and clone size are given by that table; D and trimming were obtained from the DNA. The repertoire holds 150,000 to 200,000 clones, with approximately 71% as singletons. Sequencing was performed on PBMCs. This clonotype was sampled from a man between 18 and 29 years old in good health and CMV-seropositive.

CDR3 residues: CASSYRGRSEAFF. In nucleotides, the CDR3 is TGTGCCAGCAGTTACAGGGGGCGAAGTGAAGCTTTCTTT. The chain uses TRBV6-6 and TRBJ1-1; TRBD1 aligns across 7 bases. V dropped 2 bases and J dropped 7; count of bases not matched to a gene: 4. The germline gives CDR1 MNHNY, CDR2 SVGAGI (reference sequence). The CDR3 length is 13 residues.